This TCR beta chain was sequenced in a study of cytomegalovirus exposure and HLA in healthy donors (TCRdb year 2017). Regarding the complete study: In an earlier analysis of roughly 500 of the donors, around 290 Gb of sequence data and 90 million to 130 million unique TCR beta sequences from about 179 million T cells were reported. A later analysis re-analyzed previously published TCR beta repertoires from roughly 690 donors and added high-resolution HLA genotyping to study TCR occurrence patterns. To decide whether each TCR beta V gene segment behaved as functional or pseudogenic, an earlier analysis of some 580 of the donors relied on high-throughput TCR beta sequencing. Approximately 300 gigabases of sequencing data and roughly 81 million unique TCR sequences made up an early release that covered over 550 HLA-typed donors. To predict cytomegalovirus infection status, the study combined high-throughput TCR immunosequencing, statistical association of individual TCRs with disease status, and machine learning. Donor age, sex, ethnicity and CMV serostatus were collected together with the repertoire data. Of the roughly 400 genotyped donors, approximately 80% were placed in the genetic ancestry cluster associated with self-reported Caucasian donors. All discovery cohort repertoires had been generated on a single sequencing platform. A separate validation cohort of approximately 130 different subjects was used in addition to the approximately 700-subject first cohort. Rather than using new phenotypic data, the later analysis identified candidate immune exposures from TCR beta sequences and from how often those sequences occurred across donors. Among some 400 genotyped donors of the cohort, an average of approximately 220,000 unique TCR beta nucleotide sequences was sequenced per donor, of which 15% to 20% were non-productive. Typing coverage differed by locus: A, B, C, DRB1 and DQB1 were typed in about 620-640 donors, DQA1 in 500 to 550, DPA1 in around 610, and DPB1 in approximately 450. Both class I and class II loci were covered by HLA typing, at four-digit resolution. The T cell repertoires of 666 subjects were profiled by immunosequencing and related to cytomegalovirus serostatus. In a later genetic analysis, genome-wide SNP genotypes for about 65% of the roughly 700 donors were used, and that subset was treated as a discovery cohort. The aim of the study was to test whether cataloging public T cell receptors could identify signatures of past pathogen exposure. Because of strong linkage in the cohort, a few DR-DQ haplotypes were treated as single units for association and clustering. Summary of the overall study and its limitations: A few of the identified cytomegalovirus-associated TCR beta chains were confirmed in vitro to be specific for cytomegalovirus antigens. The authors suggested that the approach could potentially be extended to other disease states and immunological phenotypes. CMV serostatus was the only immune exposure information available for the cohort. A cluster of highly shared sequence variants was judged likely to be a technical artifact of the sequencing pipeline. In a later genetic analysis, a missense DCLRE1C variant was associated with V-gene and J-gene trimming of TCR beta chains, and the association was replicated in an independent cohort. Some 16 rarely observed V segments, including chromosome 9 orphons, were excluded from the earlier analysis of several hundred of the donors because counts were too low. In a later analysis, HLA-associated TCR beta chains were found to be more clonally expanded and to have lower generation probabilities than equally common non-associated chains. Cytomegalovirus status was reported to be diagnosed by the classifier with high specificity and sensitivity in both the original and validation cohorts. In a later genetic analysis, fewer N-insertions in productive TCRs were reported among donors in an Asian-associated ancestry cluster than the roughly 710-donor mean. Sequencing depth was assumed to be roughly uniform across donors in the presence/absence analyses, though that assumption may not hold. When HLA alleles, especially DR and DQ, strongly co-occurred, attributing TCR associations to individual alleles was difficult. A total of roughly 160 TCR beta chains were listed by the study as associated with cytomegalovirus. In a later analysis, several top co-occurrence clusters were reported to appear linked to parvovirus B19, influenza, CMV and Epstein-Barr virus. Linkage disequilibrium might explain the correlated functional status among segregating V segments, but an unknown experimental factor could not be ruled out. In an earlier analysis of roughly 560 of the donors, most TCR beta V segments were observed in productive rearrangements about 87% or about 30% of the time, broadly matching IMGT annotations. A further reported finding was that TCR beta sequences accurately predicted the HLA-A and HLA-B alleles for most subjects in the first cohort. In this cohort, only TCR beta chains were sequenced, and detectable features were limited by the absence of alpha or paired-chain data. In a later analysis, TCR association rates were found to vary across HLA loci, with the most associated TCRs seen for DRB1 alleles and the fewest for HLA-C alleles. In a later analysis, around 15,000 TCR beta sequences were associated with specific HLA alleles at a false discovery rate of 0.05. Across donors, most TCR sequences were observed very rarely, whereas some public TCRs were present in many individuals. According to a later analysis, most CMV-associated TCR beta chains appeared to be HLA-restricted, and the HLA associations seemed to be driven largely by CMV exposure. Because some donors lacked HLA typing at each locus, the association tests relied only on the typed subset.

Receptor amplification or capture employed the immunoSEQ multiplex PCR assay. For the multiplex PCR, a mixture combining 60 forward primers for TCR Vbeta segments and 13 reverse primers for TCR Jbeta segments was used. A multiplex PCR assay on genomic DNA amplified the CDR3 region of rearranged TCR beta genes. The amplified TCR beta libraries were sequenced on the Illumina HiSeq System as 87-base-pair reads. The study's processing was this. A later analysis tallied around 87 million unique TCR beta chains across the roughly 610 repertoires, and approximately 12 million of those chains were shared by two or more donors. A nearest-neighbor algorithm error-corrected the raw reads and collapsed the reads into unique sequences, merging closely related sequences to remove PCR and sequencing errors. V, D and J gene segments were assigned by aligning CDR3 sequences to IMGT reference sequences. For a sequence to be retained, a match of at least six nucleotides to both a V gene segment and a J gene segment was required. Rearrangements were called productive when the CDR3 lacked stop codons and stayed in frame with V and J; all others were non-productive. Following IMGT convention, CDR3 was defined as the stretch from the second conserved V-encoded cysteine up to the conserved J-encoded phenylalanine. The earlier analysis of roughly 590 of the donors excluded sequences that lacked an unambiguous match to a single V gene segment. An earlier analysis of just under 600 of the donors called V segments functional above 56.7% productive rearrangements and segregating when the between-donor standard deviation exceeded 5%. A statistical classification framework was built for diagnosing cytomegalovirus status from the catalog of TCR beta chain sequences. A later analysis assigned V and J genes by comparing TCR nucleotide sequences with IMGT/GENE-DB human TR gene sequences. Using the TCRdist pipeline, a later analysis assigned CDR3 sequences along with most-parsimonious VDJ recombination scenarios. In a later analysis, every TCR beta chain was defined by the combination of its CDR3 amino acid sequence and its V-gene family, and reads without a unique V-gene family were dropped. As a way to deal with suspected cross-contamination and a sequencing artifact, a later analysis dropped hundreds of nucleotide sequences that were highly shared and had low generation probability. In a later analysis, a clonal expansion index was calculated for each public chain from normalized within-repertoire ranks of inferred template counts. In a later analysis, generation probabilities were computed with a VDJ recombination model fitted to out-of-frame rearrangements, and the resulting probabilities were checked against IGoR. Hypergeometric tests were used in a later analysis to score TCR-TCR, TCR-HLA and TCR-CMV co-occurrence, with a repertoire-size bias correction applied to the TCR pairs. To estimate false discovery rates, a later analysis permuted the HLA or CMV assignments 20 times. A later analysis grouped co-occurring TCRs with DBSCAN, adding TCRdist sequence similarity when clustering within HLA-allele-positive subsets. Repertoires with fewer than 30,000 or more than 120,000 public chains, plus five repertoires with anomalous nucleotide sharing, were excluded from co-occurrence clustering. TCRdb stores this immuneACCESS table with in-frame sequences only. Part of the clones is absent; in the studies checked, under half of the shortfall reflects unresolved V genes, and no reason is known for the rest. The V and J calls and clone size come from that table; D and trimming were worked out from the DNA. Within this sample are over 150,000 clones, with about 76% of them counted one time only. The ten largest account for 7.7% of the sample.

Notes on this clone: It has no known antigen specificity. Base qualities are not provided; no much larger clone lies one nucleotide away.

The cohort consisted of 666 healthy bone marrow donors. Cohort members were all nominally healthy when sampled, although unrecorded immune exposures were likely present. The donor tested CMV seropositive, placing the donor among the 289 seropositive members of the cohort. Every donor gave a peripheral blood sample, and the peripheral blood mononuclear cells from that sample were used for TCR beta sequencing. Genomic DNA extraction from the blood cell samples was performed with the Qiagen DNeasy Blood Extraction Kit. Sequencing used PBMCs. This receptor was taken from a man in his thirties or forties in good health and CMV-seropositive.

At the DNA level, the sequence is TGTGCCAGCAGCCTCGACAGTAAAACTCAGTACTTC. The encoded protein is CASSLDSKTQYF. This chain is built from TRBV27 and TRBJ2-4, with TRBD1 tentatively as D gene (5 bases match). V loses 6 bases, J loses 12 bases, and the germline ends lie 15 bases apart. For CDR1 and CDR2, the germline V gene (reference sequence) lists MNHEY and SMNVEV. The CDR3, cysteine through phenylalanine, is 12 amino acids long. Left in the record is the CDR3 DNA by itself, 36 bases read in frame from the first base.